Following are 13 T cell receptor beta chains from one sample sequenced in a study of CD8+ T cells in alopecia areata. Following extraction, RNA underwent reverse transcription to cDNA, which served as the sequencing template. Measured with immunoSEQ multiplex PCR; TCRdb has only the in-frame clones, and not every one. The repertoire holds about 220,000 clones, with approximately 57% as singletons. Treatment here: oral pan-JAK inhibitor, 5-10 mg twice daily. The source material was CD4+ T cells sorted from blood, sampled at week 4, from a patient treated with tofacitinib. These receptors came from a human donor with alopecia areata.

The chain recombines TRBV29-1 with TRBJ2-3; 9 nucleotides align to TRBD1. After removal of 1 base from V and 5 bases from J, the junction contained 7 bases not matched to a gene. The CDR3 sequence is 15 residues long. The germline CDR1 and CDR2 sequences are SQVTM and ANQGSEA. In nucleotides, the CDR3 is TGCAGCGTTGAAGCCTACAGGGGGCGAAGAGATACGCAGTATTTT. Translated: CSVEAYRGRRDTQYF.

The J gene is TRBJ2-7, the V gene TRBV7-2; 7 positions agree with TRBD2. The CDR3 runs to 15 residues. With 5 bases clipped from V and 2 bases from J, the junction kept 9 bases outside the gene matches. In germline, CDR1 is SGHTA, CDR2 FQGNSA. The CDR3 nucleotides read TGTGCCAGCAGCCTCGAGGGAGGGTGGACCTACGAGCAGTACTTC. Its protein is CASSLEGGWTYEQYF.

The CDR3 spells CASSVTGGISYEQYF. CDR3 DNA: TGTGCCAGCAGTGTGACAGGGGGCATTAGTTACGAGCAGTACTTC. The V gene is TRBV2, the J gene TRBJ2-7; 10 bases fit TRBD1. Germline lookup yields CDR1 SNHLY and CDR2 FYNNEI. This CDR3 contains 15 residues. The J segment lost 4 bases and the V segment lost 4 bases, leaving 7 bases of the junction unmatched.

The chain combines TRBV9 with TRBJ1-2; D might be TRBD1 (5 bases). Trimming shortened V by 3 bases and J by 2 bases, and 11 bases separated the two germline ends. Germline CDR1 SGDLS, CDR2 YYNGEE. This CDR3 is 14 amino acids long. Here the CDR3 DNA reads TGTGCCAGCAGCGAGGCCGGACAAAACTATGGCTACACCTTC. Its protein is CASSEAGQNYGYTF.

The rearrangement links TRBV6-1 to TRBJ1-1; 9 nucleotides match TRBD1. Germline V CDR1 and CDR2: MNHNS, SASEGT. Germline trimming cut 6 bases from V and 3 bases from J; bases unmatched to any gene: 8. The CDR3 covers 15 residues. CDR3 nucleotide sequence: TGTGCCAGCAGCCCCGGGACAGGGTTTTACACTGAAGCTTTCTTT. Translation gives CASSPGTGFYTEAFF.

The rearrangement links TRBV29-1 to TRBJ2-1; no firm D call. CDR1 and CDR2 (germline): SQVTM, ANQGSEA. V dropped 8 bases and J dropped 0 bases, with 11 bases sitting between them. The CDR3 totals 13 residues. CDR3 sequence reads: CSHVRSSYNEQFF. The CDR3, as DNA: TGCAGCCACGTCAGGAGCTCCTACAATGAGCAGTTCTTC.

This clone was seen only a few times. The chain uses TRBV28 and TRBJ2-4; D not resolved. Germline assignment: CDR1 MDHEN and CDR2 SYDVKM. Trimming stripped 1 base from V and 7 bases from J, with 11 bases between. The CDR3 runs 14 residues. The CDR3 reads CASSLYAVQNIQYF. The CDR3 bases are TGTGCCAGCAGTTTATATGCCGTACAGAACATTCAGTACTTC.

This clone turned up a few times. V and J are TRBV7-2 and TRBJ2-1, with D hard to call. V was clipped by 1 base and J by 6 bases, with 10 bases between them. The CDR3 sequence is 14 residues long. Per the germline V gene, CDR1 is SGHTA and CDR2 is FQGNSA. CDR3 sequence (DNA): TGTGCCAGCAGCTTAGAGTTAGCAACCAATGAGCAGTTCTTC. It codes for CASSLELATNEQFF.

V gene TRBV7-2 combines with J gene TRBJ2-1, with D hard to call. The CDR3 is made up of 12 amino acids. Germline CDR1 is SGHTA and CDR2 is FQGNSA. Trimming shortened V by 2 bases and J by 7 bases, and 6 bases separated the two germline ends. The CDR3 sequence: CASSLSVNEQFF. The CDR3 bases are TGTGCCAGCAGCTTAAGCGTAAATGAGCAGTTCTTC.

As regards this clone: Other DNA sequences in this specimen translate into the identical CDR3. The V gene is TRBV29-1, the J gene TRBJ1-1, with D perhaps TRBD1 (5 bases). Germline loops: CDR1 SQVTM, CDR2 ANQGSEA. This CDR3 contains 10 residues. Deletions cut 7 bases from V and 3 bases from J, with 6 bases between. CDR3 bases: TGCAGCGGAGGGGACACTGAAGCTTTCTTT. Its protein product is CSGGDTEAFF.

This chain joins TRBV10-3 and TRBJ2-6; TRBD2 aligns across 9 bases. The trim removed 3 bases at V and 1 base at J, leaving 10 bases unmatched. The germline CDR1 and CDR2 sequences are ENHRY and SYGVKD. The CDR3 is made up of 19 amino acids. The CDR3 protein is CAISDFVASGASGANVLTF. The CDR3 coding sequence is TGTGCCATCAGTGATTTCGTGGCTAGCGGGGCGTCTGGGGCCAACGTCCTGACTTTC.

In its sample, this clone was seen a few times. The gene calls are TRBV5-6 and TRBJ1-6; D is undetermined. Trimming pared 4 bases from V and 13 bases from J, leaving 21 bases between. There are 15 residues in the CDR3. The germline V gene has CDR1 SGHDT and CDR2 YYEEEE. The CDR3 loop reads CASSPVAGRDNPLHF. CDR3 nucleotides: TGTGCCAGCAGCCCGGTGGCGGGCCGCGACAATCCCCTCCACTTT.

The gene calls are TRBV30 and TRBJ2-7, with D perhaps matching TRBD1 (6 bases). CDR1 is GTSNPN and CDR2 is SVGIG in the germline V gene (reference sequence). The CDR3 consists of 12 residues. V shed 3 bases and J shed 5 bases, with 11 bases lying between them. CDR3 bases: TGTGCCTGGAGAGTCAGACAGGACGAGCAGTACTTC. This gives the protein CAWRVRQDEQYF.